This is a list of T cell receptor beta chains from one sample in a study of T cell clusters in autoimmune cytopenias. TCRdb reworked the multiplex PCR reads into one entry per CDR3 protein, no DNA. Its table records roughly 7,000 distinct CDR3 sequences. These data also featured in a second study, about T cell repertoires in aging, cancer and after chemotherapy.

The specimen was peripheral blood. The receptors here all came from a human donor in good health. CDR3s include the opening cysteine and the closing phenylalanine or tryptophan. Only part of the rows carry a size: once, few, many, or a class if the clone is expanded.

>TRBJ2-3|-|TRBV5-5
CASSLTGKTDTQYF
>TRBJ2-2|-|TRBV6-6
CASSYRAGEVAGELFF
>TRBJ2-5|-|TRBV5-4
CASSQRIQETQYF
>TRBJ2-1|-|TRBV5-4
CASSSTSGNEQFF
>TRBJ2-1|medium-sized|TRBV5-6
CASSFPDREQFF
>TRBJ1-1|-|TRBV5-6
CASSLGHLTEAFF
>TRBJ2-5|-|TRBV5-5
CASSLRLETQYF
>TRBJ2-3|medium-sized|TRBV6-4
CASSDSNTDTQYF
>TRBJ2-3|-|TRBV5-6
CASSLGQETDTQYF
>TRBJ1-2|medium-sized|TRBV29-1
CSVYTGSWDYGYTF
>TRBJ2-1|-|TRBV30
CAWRIRGQIYNEQFF
>TRBJ2-1|-|TRBV5-6
CASSSLQTYNEQFF